This TCR beta chain was sequenced for a study of spatial heterogeneity in lung cancer (dated by TCRdb to about 2019). Regarding the research as a whole: Beta-chain transcripts were consistently detected in greater numbers than alpha-chain transcripts, which likely reflected higher beta-chain transcript abundance. TCR transcript counts in tumor regions correlated strongly with a T cell transcriptional module score from matched bulk RNA-seq. In the raw uncorrected reads, each unique combination of TCR and UMI appeared more than ten times on average. In non-small cell lung cancer, the study quantitatively compared TCR alpha and beta repertoires across several tumor regions, matched nontumor lung, and blood. TCR repertoire features were related to nonsynonymous mutation counts determined by whole-exome sequencing of tumor tissue. At surgery, 200 to 250 tumor regions, around 67 matched nontumor lung samples and 45 to 60 PBMC samples were TCR-sequenced for both alpha and beta chains.

This clonotype is regarded as medium-sized (0.01 to 0.1%). Its antigen target is currently unknown. No much larger clone exists at a distance of one base, and base qualities are not known. The sample's time point label is to be understood as: sample taken at primary tumor resection. Donors were 72 patients with early-stage, untreated non-small cell lung cancer from the lung TRACERx cohort. For TCR sequencing, whole RNA was extracted from tumor and nontumor lung tissue, or from cryopreserved PBMC samples, and no cell sorting was done. Patients were selected for TCR sequencing only if sufficient RNA was available from at least two tumor regions. Tumor and adjacent nontumor lung specimens were reviewed by a lung pathologist before selection. Receptor libraries were prepared by 5' RACE. Sequenced on a NextSeq 500. To allow correction of PCR and sequencing errors, the TCR library protocol tagged every TCR cDNA molecule with a unique molecular identifier. From the authors' description of their analysis: Decombinator tools were used for TCR identification, UMI-based error correction and CDR3 extraction. Expanded TCRs were defined as those above a frequency of 2 per 1,000, corresponding to the top 1% of the tumor frequency distribution. Expanded tumor TCRs statistically deemed absent (corrected P<0.05) from at least one tumor region were classed as regional, and all other expanded tumor TCRs were classed as ubiquitous. Rényi diversity was computed with the R vegan package after subsampling each repertoire 100 times to 5,000 TCRs. CDR3 similarity networks were constructed using string-kernel similarity of amino acid triplets, with links drawn between CDR3s whose pairwise similarity was above 0.82. TCRdb redid the processing of the public reads, applying fastp at Q25 and MiXCR, and retained in-frame beta chains. Duplicate CDR3 protein sequences are folded into a single record with the most common DNA and genes. V and J calls and clone size were set by TCRdb, not the authors. For this sample the table gives about 1,600 distinct CDR3 sequences, of which just over 20% were detected only once. Together, the top ten hold around a fifth of the sample.

On the study overall, not on this receptor specifically: The tumor nonsynonymous mutation count correlated with the number of expanded alpha and beta TCRs within the tumor. The count of ubiquitous expanded TCRs correlated with the count of ubiquitous nonsynonymous mutations, and the count of regional expanded TCRs correlated with the count of regional nonsynonymous mutations. TCR-seq coverage of tumor T cells was estimated at only approximately 7% for alpha chains and roughly 13% for beta chains. Additional single-cell paired TCR alpha and beta sequencing was considered necessary to confirm, at a functional level, the hypothesis that regional TCRs recognize regional mutations.

The clonotype originates from a male donor with early-stage non-small cell lung cancer. The sample was lung tumor tissue, taken at surgery.

The nucleotide sequence reads TGTGCCACCAGCCCAGCGCTCTGGACGGTAGAACGTCAAGAGACCCAGTACTTC. Translated, this is CATSPALWTVERQETQYF. Rearrangement joined TRBV15 to TRBJ2-5; the D gene assignment is ambiguous. Spanning cysteine to phenylalanine, the CDR3 consists of 18 amino acids. Only the CDR3 region is kept as DNA, spanning 54 bases read in frame from base 1. CDR1 and CDR2 are drawn from the germline V gene (reference sequence): LNHNV, YYDKDF. V drops 5 bases and J drops 2 bases, leaving 24 bases in between.